This T cell receptor beta chain was documented in a study of T cell responses to AZD1222 COVID-19 vaccine. The CDR3 is 16 amino acids. Trimming took 2 bases from V and 1 from J, leaving 13 bases between them. Germline CDR1 reads LGHDT; CDR2 reads YNNKEL (reference sequence). Comment on this clone: Its antigen is unknown.

Notes on the study in general: Baseline seropositives among AZD1222 recipients totaled only five to seven. Along spike, vaccine-associated CD4 TCRs were found throughout, with dominance at 160-218 and 743-854. Repertoire collection took place solely once the T cell response had peaked. Clonal diversity may have been underestimated in mostly white British donors.

TCRdb's table, derived via immunoSEQ multiplex PCR, lists solely in-frame clones and lacks some. The sample lists roughly 60,000 clones; more than 60% were seen once. Sequencing used peripheral blood, obtained 28 days after the second AZD1222 dose. The rearrangement uses TRBV3-1 (or the pseudogene TRBV3-2) and TRBJ2-3; D remains unclear. The sequence was obtained from an adult who received the AZD1222 COVID-19 vaccine. The CDR3 protein is CASSQRLGPGTDTQYF. For the CDR3, the DNA is TGTGCCAGCAGCCAAAGACTGGGTCCTGGCACAGATACGCAGTATTTT.